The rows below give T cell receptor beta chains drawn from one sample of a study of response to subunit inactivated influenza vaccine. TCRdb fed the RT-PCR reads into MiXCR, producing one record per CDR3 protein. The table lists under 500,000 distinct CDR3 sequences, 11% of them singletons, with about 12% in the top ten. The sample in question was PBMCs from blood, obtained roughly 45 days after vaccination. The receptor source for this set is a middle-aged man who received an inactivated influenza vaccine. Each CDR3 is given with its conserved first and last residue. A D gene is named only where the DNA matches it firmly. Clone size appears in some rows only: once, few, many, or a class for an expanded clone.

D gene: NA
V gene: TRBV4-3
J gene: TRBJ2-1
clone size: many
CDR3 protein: CASSQGNRNLDNEQFF
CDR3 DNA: TGCGCCAGCAGCCAAGGGAATAGGAATTTGGACAATGAGCAGTTCTTC

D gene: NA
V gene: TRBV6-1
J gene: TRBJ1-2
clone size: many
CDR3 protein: CASSRQGPPYGYTF
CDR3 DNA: TGTGCCAGCAGCCGGCAGGGACCCCCCTATGGCTACACCTTC

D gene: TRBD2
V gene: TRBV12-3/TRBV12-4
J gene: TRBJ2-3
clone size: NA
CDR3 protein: CASSDSGASTDTQYF
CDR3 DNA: TGTGCCAGCAGTGATAGCGGGGCGAGCACAGATACGCAGTATTTT

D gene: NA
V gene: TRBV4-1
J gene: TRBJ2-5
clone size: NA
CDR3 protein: CASSQDPLQETQYF
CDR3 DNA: TGCGCCAGCAGCCAAGATCCCCTCCAAGAGACCCAGTACTTC

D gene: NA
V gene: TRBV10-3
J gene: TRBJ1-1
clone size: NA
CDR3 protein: CAISESRGHTF
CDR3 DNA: TGTGCCATCAGTGAGTCGAGAGGGCACACATTT

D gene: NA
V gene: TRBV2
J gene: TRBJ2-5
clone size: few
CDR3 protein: CASSERGNTGPETQYF
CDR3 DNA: TGTGCCAGCAGTGAAAGGGGGAATACAGGGCCGGAGACCCAGTACTTC

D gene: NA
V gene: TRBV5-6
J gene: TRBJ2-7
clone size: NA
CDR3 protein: CASRNGFRAHEQYF
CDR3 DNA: TGTGCCAGCAGAAATGGCTTCCGGGCCCACGAGCAGTACTTC

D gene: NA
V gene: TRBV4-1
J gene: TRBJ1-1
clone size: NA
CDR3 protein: CASSQEYRGLIEAFF
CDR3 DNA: TGCGCCAGCAGCCAAGAGTACCGCGGCCTTATTGAAGCTTTCTTT

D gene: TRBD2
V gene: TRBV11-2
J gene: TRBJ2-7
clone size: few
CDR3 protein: CASSAGTSGIYEQYF
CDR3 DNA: TGTGCCAGCAGCGCAGGGACTAGCGGAATCTACGAGCAGTACTTC

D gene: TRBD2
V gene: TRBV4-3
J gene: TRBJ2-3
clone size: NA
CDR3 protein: CASSQGTSGSTDTQYF
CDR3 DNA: TGCGCCAGCAGCCAAGGGACTAGCGGGAGCACAGATACGCAGTATTTT

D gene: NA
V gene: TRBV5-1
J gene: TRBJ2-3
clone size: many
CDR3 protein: CASSPPSPDTQYF
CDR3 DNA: TGCGCCAGCAGCCCGCCTAGCCCAGATACGCAGTATTTT

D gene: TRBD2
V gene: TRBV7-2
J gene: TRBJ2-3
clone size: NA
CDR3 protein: CASSLLVAGGADTQYF
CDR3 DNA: TGTGCCAGCAGCTTACTGGTAGCGGGAGGAGCAGATACGCAGTATTTT

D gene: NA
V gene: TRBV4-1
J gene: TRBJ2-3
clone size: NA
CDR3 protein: CASSQAWGGPDTQYF
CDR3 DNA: TGCGCCAGCAGCCAAGCTTGGGGGGGCCCAGATACGCAGTATTTT